This TCR beta chain comes out of a study of CXCR3-negative and CXCR3-positive naive CD8 T cells (dated by TCRdb to the late 2010s). Regarding the complete study: In total, some 130 million TRB reads were obtained, corresponding to roughly 1.5 +/- 0.3 million reads per library. Diversity and physicochemical repertoire analyses covered about a dozen donors pooled from two independent experiments. For the TRBV-TRBJ cluster analysis, the naive subsets came from a handful of donors, while the memory cells came from 3 donors.

For each CD8+ T cell subset, flow sorting was done in triplicate, and a few hundred thousand cells per subset went directly into RLT lysis buffer. To keep memory contaminants out, a stringent definition of naive CD8+ T cells was applied: CD45RO-CCR7+CD27+CD95-. Using standard density gradient centrifugation, peripheral blood mononuclear cells were isolated from buffy coats. A FACSAria III was used to flow-sort naive CD8+ T cells into CXCR3-negative and CXCR3-positive populations. Total RNA was extracted from sorted cells using an RNeasy Mini Kit. The germline V gene yields MGHRA for CDR1 and YSYEKL for CDR2. Taken from cysteine to phenylalanine, the CDR3 has 16 residues. The record lacks a DNA sequence. Overall results and qualifications from the work: Compared with CXCR3-negative naive cells, CXCR3-positive naive cells had TRB CDR3s with higher hydrophobicity (lower Kidera factor 4), lower energy, and higher strength and volume indices. Because surface CD5, which has been linked to self-reactivity in mice, was comparable between naive subsets, TCR interaction strength was also inferred from TRB CDR3 physicochemical properties. Freshly isolated PBMCs were used for most assays because CXCR3 expression went down partially after cryopreservation. Naive CXCR3-negative and CXCR3-positive cells from the same donor showed similar TRBV-TRBJ usage, whereas memory cells showed distinct patterns. Comparably high repertoire diversity was found in both naive subsets, whereas much lower repertoire diversity was found in memory CD8+ T cells.

TCRdb shows the sequencer as NextSeq 550. The Human TCR Profiling Kit (MiLaboratory) was used to make UMI-labeled 5' RACE TRB cDNA libraries. cDNA synthesis used the entire amount of extracted RNA, and PCR amplification then used the entire amount of cDNA produced. Libraries were prepared in parallel with an identical number of PCR cycles. The study's own analysis went as follows. With a requirement of at least two reads per UMI, MIGEC and MiXCR extracted about 48,000 +/- 9,800 unique UMI-labeled TRB cDNA molecules per library. An average of about 40,000 +/- 10,000 functional in-frame TRB CDR3 nucleotide clonotypes without stop codons was found per library. Diversity metrics, including normalized Shannon-Wiener and Chao1, were computed in VDJtools after downsampling to 5000 UMI-labeled TRB molecules per sample. VDJtools computed clonotype-size-weighted physicochemical properties of the central five CDR3 residues: interaction energy, strength, volume and Kidera factor 4. Each CDR3 protein sequence appears as one entry after TCRdb reprocessed the reads, and no DNA is included. The V and J calls and clone size come from TCRdb's table, not from the authors' own analysis. This sample's table lists approximately 130,000 distinct CDR3 sequences. Of the sample, 0.41% falls within the top ten clones.

A word on this clonotype: What this receptor recognizes is not known.

The material sequenced was naive CXCR3+ CD8+ T cells from blood. In light of the paper, this sample's cell subset or site label describes: CD45RO-CCR7+CD27+CD95- naive CD8+ T cells expressing CXCR3 (TNR3+). The receptor's source is a human donor in good health. Some clones in this sample may be carry-over from other donors' samples. This receptor chain uses TRBV4-1 and TRBJ2-2; the TRBD1 assignment by TCRdb is unverifiable without DNA. CDR3 sequence: CASSQAGTGGTGELFF.